At least ten counts were recorded for the clone carrying this TCR beta chain. This CDR3 contains 15 residues. The V gene's germline CDR1 is SGHDN and CDR2 FVKESK. V trimming: 4 bases; J trimming: 4 bases; junction bases outside the gene matches: 6. The data are from a study of cytomegalovirus exposure and HLA in healthy donors. This table comes from immunoSEQ multiplex PCR, and its TCRdb copy is limited to in-frame clones, with some not included. The sample lists some 350,000 clones, around 87% occurring once. The TCR originated in a woman younger than 45 in good health and CMV-seropositive. The chain has TRBV14 and TRBJ1-2; 10 positions match TRBD1. The material sequenced was PBMCs. CDR3 region: CASSRAGTGVYGYTF. CDR3 coding DNA: TGTGCCAGCAGCCGTGCCGGGACAGGGGTCTATGGCTACACCTTC.